This T cell receptor beta chain was sequenced for a study of cytomegalovirus exposure and HLA in healthy donors. 13 Jbeta primers and 60 Vbeta primers were used for the PCR. TCRdb's copy holds only in-frame clones and misses some; the assay was immunoSEQ multiplex PCR. The sample has about 110,000 clones; approximately 76% are singletons. Findings and caveats of the study: TCR sequences were mostly rare, though some public TCRs occurred in many donors. HLA-A and HLA-B allele assignments for most subjects were reportedly predicted accurately using TCR beta sequences.

The CDR3 is made up of 14 amino acids. V lost 6 bases to trimming and J lost 5 bases; unmatched junction nucleotides: 5. CDR1 and CDR2 from the germline V gene are MNHNY and SVGAGI (reference sequence). This clone has just a few counts. Its matching antigen is unknown. The chain has TRBV6-6 and TRBJ1-1, with 11 bases that match TRBD1. The source material was PBMCs. This clonotype was sampled from a man aged 18 to 30 in good health and CMV-seronegative. DNA for the CDR3: TGTGCCAGCAGACCCGGGACAGGGGGAACTGAAGCTTTCTTT. As protein: CASRPGTGGTEAFF.